These 17 T cell receptor beta chains came from one sample sequenced in a study of CD8 T cells in Susac syndrome. Reverse transcription of about 0.5 to 1 ug RNA used random hexamers. MiXCR, applied by TCRdb to the immunoSEQ multiplex PCR reads, yields one record per CDR3 protein. The data hold about 130,000 distinct CDR3 sequences, with approximately 94% observed a single time. The sample taken for sequencing was CD4+ T cells from PBMCs. The receptors derive from a human donor with multiple sclerosis.

The chain links TRBV18 to TRBJ1-3; D is perhaps TRBD1 (5 bases). Between the trimmed V and J ends, which lost 3 bases and 4 bases, there was a span of 13 bases. The CDR3 covers 15 residues. Germline V CDR1 and CDR2: KGHSH, LQKENI. CDR3 DNA sequence: TGTGCCAGCTCACCTGAGCGAGGGGTCGGAAACACCATATATTTT. Translating it yields CASSPERGVGNTIYF.

This clonotype was seen a single time. The chain couples TRBV12-3 or TRBV12-4 to TRBJ1-1; D is possibly TRBD1 (6 bases). V gave up 5 bases and J gave up 5 bases, with 15 bases separating them. The CDR3 sequence is 14 residues long. CDR3 nucleotide sequence: TGTGCCAGCAGTGCCTACAGGGTTAGGACTGAAGCTTTCTTT. Residues: CASSAYRVRTEAFF.

The chain is built from TRBV4-3 and TRBJ2-2; 11 positions agree with TRBD2. After removal of 0 bases from V and 6 bases from J, the junction contained 9 bases not matched to a gene. Per germline, CDR1 LGHNA and CDR2 YSLEER. The CDR3 has 18 amino acids. CDR3 nucleotide sequence: TGCGCCAGCAGCCAAGATGCTAGCGGGGGGTCCTCTTCCGGGGAGCTGTTTTTT. This gives the protein CASSQDASGGSSSGELFF.

This sequence joins TRBV5-5 and TRBJ2-1; 12 bases fit TRBD2. Trimming cost V 0 bases and J 7 bases; bases outside gene matches: 8. CDR3 length: 17 residues. Germline V lookup: CDR1 SGHKS, CDR2 YYEKEE (reference sequence). CDR3: CASSLERLAGVSNEQFF. DNA of the CDR3: TGTGCCAGCAGCTTGGAGAGACTAGCGGGAGTTAGTAATGAGCAGTTCTTC. Full variable domain (outside the CDR3, taken from reference TRBV5-5 and TRBJ2-1): DAGVTQSPTHLIKTRGQQVTLRCSPISGHKSVSWYQQVLGQGPQFIFQYYEKEERGRGNFPDRFSARQFPNYSSELNVNALLLGDSALYLCASSLERLAGVSNEQFFGPGTRLTVL.

The rearrangement joins TRBV7-9 to TRBJ2-6; tentative D call: TRBD2 (6 bases). Deletions cut 3 bases from V and 0 bases from J, with 9 bases between. The length of the CDR3 is 16 residues. CDR1 SEHNR and CDR2 FQNEAQ come from the germline V gene (reference sequence). This CDR3 reads CASSFGGSSGANVLTF. The CDR3 region has the DNA TGTGCCAGCAGCTTTGGGGGGTCCTCTGGGGCCAACGTCCTGACTTTC. The full variable domain, completed using reference TRBV7-9 and TRBJ2-6, is DTGVSQNPRHKITKRGQNVTFRCDPISEHNRLYWYRQTLGQGPEFLTYFQNEAQLEKSRLLSDRFSAERPKGSFSTLEIQRTEQGDSAMYLCASSFGGSSGANVLTFGAGSRLTVL.

The chain has TRBV3-1 and TRBJ1-1; the match to TRBD1 covers 12 bases. CDR3 length: 17 residues. Germline V lookup: CDR1 LGHDT, CDR2 YNNKEL (reference sequence). V lost 1 base to trimming and J lost 3 bases; unmatched junction nucleotides: 6. The CDR3 DNA reads as TGTGCCAGCAGCCAAGTTCCGGGACAGGGGGCCGACACTGAAGCTTTCTTT. As protein: CASSQVPGQGADTEAFF.

The chain carries TRBV12-3 or TRBV12-4 and TRBJ1-5, with TRBD1 as a possible D gene (5 bases). The CDR3 has 14 amino acids. V lost 6 bases and J lost 2, with 11 bases in between. In DNA, the CDR3 is TGTGCCAGCAGCCTACGACAGCGCAATCAGCCCCAGCATTTT. Translated: CASSLRQRNQPQHF.

J is TRBJ2-5 and V is TRBV7-9, with a weak D call TRBD1 (5 bases). The CDR3 has 17 residues. Per the germline V gene, CDR1 is SEHNR and CDR2 is FQNEAQ (reference sequence). V lost 5 bases and J 1 base, leaving 20 bases between the germline ends. CDR3 DNA sequence: TGTGCCAGCAGCCCTGGGCGTCTGACAGAATTCCAAGAGACCCAGTACTTC. This translates into CASSPGRLTEFQETQYF.

This chain's CDR3 is CSARDSGTGRSGYTF. DNA of the CDR3: TGCAGTGCTAGAGACTCCGGGACAGGACGAAGTGGCTACACCTTC. The J gene is TRBJ1-2, the V gene TRBV20-1; 8 nucleotides match TRBD1. CDR1 is DFQATT, CDR2 SNEGSKA, per germline (reference sequence). The CDR3 spans 15 residues. The V and J ends lost 0 bases and 7 bases, in that order; junction bases with no gene match: 10.

The chain uses TRBV3-1 and TRBJ2-1; TRBD2 aligns across 14 bases. After removal of 4 bases from V and 10 bases from J, the junction contained 9 bases not matched to a gene. The germline gives CDR1 LGHDT, CDR2 YNNKEL (reference sequence). The CDR3 runs 16 residues. CDR3 nucleotides: TGTGCCAGCAGCCTCCAGACTAGCGGGGGGGCCGGGGAGCAGTTCTTC. It translates to CASSLQTSGGAGEQFF.

V gene TRBV25-1 combines with J gene TRBJ2-1; TRBD2 matches at 12 bases. The CDR3 runs 16 residues. CDR1 and CDR2 (germline): MGHDK, SYGVNS. With V trimmed by 7 bases and J by 6 bases, 10 bases remained unmatched. CDR3 nucleotides: TGTGCCAGCACTGCCGTCGGGACTAGCGGGTCCAATGAGCAGTTCTTC. It specifies CASTAVGTSGSNEQFF.

Here the CDR3 reads CASSAYRAGTGELFF. CDR3 nucleotide sequence: TGTGCCAGCAGCGCCTACAGGGCTGGCACCGGGGAGCTGTTTTTT. This chain connects TRBV9 to TRBJ2-2; D is possibly TRBD1 (6 bases). The CDR3 has 15 amino acids. Trimming took 3 bases from V and 4 from J, leaving 13 bases between them. The germline V gene has CDR1 SGDLS and CDR2 YYNGEE. Looking up the rest from reference TRBV9 and TRBJ2-2 gives the full variable domain: DSGVTQTPKHLITATGQRVTLRCSPRSGDLSVYWYQQSLDQGLQFLIQYYNGEERAKGNILERFSAQQFPDLHSELNLSSLELGDSALYFCASSAYRAGTGELFFGEGSRLTVL.

This rearrangement joins TRBV7-3 to TRBJ2-7; D is perhaps TRBD1 (6 bases). CDR1 and CDR2 (germline): SGHTA, FQGTGA. CDR3 length: 15 residues. V was trimmed by 2 bases and J by 3 bases, leaving 14 bases between them. The CDR3 protein is CASSLGQTGLYEQYF. As DNA, the CDR3 is TGTGCCAGCAGCTTAGGGCAGACAGGACTCTACGAGCAGTACTTC.

In this sample, this clonotype turned up once. The rearrangement links TRBV19 to TRBJ1-1, with a weak D call TRBD1 (5 bases). The CDR3 runs to 15 residues. Germline V CDR1 and CDR2: LNHDA, SQIVND (reference sequence). The V end was cut by 7 bases, the J end by 3 bases, with 18 bases between. The CDR3: CASIPSRGGYTEAFF. The DNA for the CDR3 is TGTGCCAGTATTCCTAGCCGGGGGGGGTACACTGAAGCTTTCTTT.

This clonotype was recorded a few times. The V and J genes are TRBV7-9 and TRBJ1-1, with D uncertain. Trimming left V 5 bases short and J 11 bases short, with 15 bases between. Germline values: CDR1 SEHNR, CDR2 FQNEAQ (reference sequence). The length of the CDR3 is 12 residues. Here the CDR3 DNA reads TGTGCCAGCAGCCAACGGACGGCCTGGGCTTTCTTT. Residues: CASSQRTAWAFF.

The chain has TRBV7-9 and TRBJ2-7; D might be TRBD1 or TRBD2, each matching 5 bases. Germline V gene data show CDR1 as SEHNR and CDR2 as FQNEAQ (reference sequence). V shed 6 bases and J shed 6 bases, with 15 bases lying between them. The length of the CDR3 is 13 residues. CDR3 nucleotide sequence: TGTGCCAGCAGAACTTGGGGTGGGGGCGAGCAGTACTTC. Amino acids: CASRTWGGGEQYF.

V is TRBV9 and J is TRBJ2-3; D perhaps matches TRBD2 (5 bases). Trimming stripped 1 base from V and 5 bases from J, with 11 bases between. The germline V gene encodes CDR1 SGDLS and CDR2 YYNGEE. CDR3 length equals 14 residues. CDR3 DNA sequence: TGTGCCAGCAGCGTACTAGCTTCAAGAGATACGCAGTATTTT. Residues: CASSVLASRDTQYF.